Listed below are T cell receptor beta chains from one sample, sequenced in a study of cytomegalovirus exposure and HLA in healthy donors. Using immunoSEQ multiplex PCR, the repertoire was profiled, and TCRdb retains in-frame clones only, with some absent. The table shows 55,000 to 70,000 clones, with 85% to 95% occurring only once. What was sequenced was PBMCs. Receptor source: a young man in good health and CMV-seronegative. The CDR3 runs from the conserved cysteine through the conserved F or W. Each record gives: D gene, clone size, J gene, V gene, CDR3 protein, CDR3 DNA. The D gene is left open where the match is weak. Clone size, where shown, is once, few, many, or a class for clones that have expanded.

D gene: -; clone size: -; J gene: TRBJ2-7; V gene: TRBV28; CDR3 protein: CASSLIGQLNEQYF; CDR3 DNA: TGTGCCAGCAGTTTAATAGGACAGCTAAACGAGCAGTACTTC
D gene: TRBD1; clone size: -; J gene: TRBJ1-1; V gene: TRBV29-1; CDR3 protein: CSVAGTGSRAFF; CDR3 DNA: TGCAGCGTAGCCGGGACAGGCTCTCGGGCTTTCTTT
D gene: -; clone size: -; J gene: TRBJ1-5; V gene: TRBV27; CDR3 protein: CASSFLGTYPQPQHF; CDR3 DNA: TGTGCCAGCAGTTTCCTCGGGACATACCCACAGCCCCAGCATTTT
D gene: TRBD2; clone size: -; J gene: TRBJ2-1; V gene: TRBV28; CDR3 protein: CASSLPGLAGGNEQFF; CDR3 DNA: TGTGCCAGCAGTCTCCCGGGACTAGCGGGAGGAAATGAGCAGTTCTTC
D gene: TRBD1; clone size: once; J gene: TRBJ1-5; V gene: TRBV10-1; CDR3 protein: CASSTGVNQPQHF; CDR3 DNA: TGCGCCAGTTCCACAGGGGTCAATCAGCCCCAGCATTTT
D gene: -; clone size: -; J gene: TRBJ1-1; V gene: TRBV23-1; CDR3 protein: CARWTAFGNTEAFF; CDR3 DNA: TGCGCCAGGTGGACAGCTTTCGGGAACACTGAAGCTTTCTTT
D gene: TRBD1; clone size: -; J gene: TRBJ1-1; V gene: TRBV7-2; CDR3 protein: CASRVTGAVPEAFF; CDR3 DNA: TGTGCCAGCAGGGTAACAGGGGCAGTGCCTGAAGCTTTCTTT
D gene: -; clone size: few; J gene: TRBJ2-1; V gene: TRBV9; CDR3 protein: CASKGRENEQFF; CDR3 DNA: TGTGCCAGCAAAGGTCGGGAGAATGAGCAGTTCTTC
D gene: TRBD2; clone size: -; J gene: TRBJ2-7; V gene: TRBV5-4; CDR3 protein: CASSWSGRAYEQYF; CDR3 DNA: TGTGCCAGCAGCTGGAGCGGGAGGGCCTACGAGCAGTACTTC
D gene: TRBD1; clone size: once; J gene: TRBJ2-4; V gene: TRBV28; CDR3 protein: CASLAGGATKNIQYF; CDR3 DNA: TGTGCCAGCTTAGCAGGGGGCGCAACCAAAAACATTCAGTACTTC
D gene: TRBD1; clone size: -; J gene: TRBJ2-7; V gene: TRBV7-9; CDR3 protein: CASSPDRGRPYEQYF; CDR3 DNA: TGTGCCAGCAGCCCGGACAGGGGGAGGCCCTACGAGCAGTACTTC
D gene: TRBD2; clone size: -; J gene: TRBJ2-1; V gene: TRBV7-9; CDR3 protein: CASSLRVFVAGGMNEQFF; CDR3 DNA: TGTGCCAGCAGCTTAAGAGTATTCGTAGCGGGAGGTATGAATGAGCAGTTCTTC
D gene: -; clone size: -; J gene: TRBJ2-3; V gene: TRBV25-1; CDR3 protein: CASSDGLSTDTQYF; CDR3 DNA: TGTGCCAGCAGTGATGGCTTATCCACAGATACGCAGTATTTT
D gene: -; clone size: -; J gene: TRBJ1-1; V gene: TRBV28; CDR3 protein: CASMAASGIPANTEAFF; CDR3 DNA: TGTGCCAGCATGGCGGCGTCGGGAATCCCTGCGAACACTGAAGCTTTCTTT
D gene: -; clone size: -; J gene: TRBJ1-3; V gene: TRBV6-5; CDR3 protein: CASSVSQGAGNTIYF; CDR3 DNA: TGTGCCAGCTCAGTTAGCCAAGGCGCTGGAAACACCATATATTTT
D gene: TRBD1; clone size: -; J gene: TRBJ1-2; V gene: TRBV18; CDR3 protein: CASSPNYGTGFGYTF; CDR3 DNA: TGTGCCAGCTCACCGAACTACGGGACAGGGTTTGGCTACACCTTC
D gene: -; clone size: -; J gene: TRBJ1-5; V gene: TRBV2; CDR3 protein: CASSPRWGEEQPQHF; CDR3 DNA: TGTGCCAGCAGCCCCAGGTGGGGGGAGGAACAGCCCCAGCATTTT
D gene: -; clone size: -; J gene: TRBJ2-3; V gene: TRBV20-1; CDR3 protein: CSATLADTQYF; CDR3 DNA: TGCAGTGCTACCTTAGCAGATACGCAGTATTTT
D gene: -; clone size: -; J gene: TRBJ2-7; V gene: TRBV4-3; CDR3 protein: CASSQAFPDRSYEQYF; CDR3 DNA: TGCGCCAGCAGCCAAGCCTTCCCCGACAGGTCCTACGAGCAGTACTTC
D gene: TRBD1; clone size: -; J gene: TRBJ2-7; V gene: TRBV6-5; CDR3 protein: CASSPGQPYEQYF; CDR3 DNA: TGTGCCAGCAGCCCGGGACAGCCCTACGAGCAGTACTTC
D gene: -; clone size: -; J gene: TRBJ1-5; V gene: TRBV7-2; CDR3 protein: CASSLIAGPGREPQHF; CDR3 DNA: TGTGCCAGCAGCTTAATTGCAGGGCCAGGCAGGGAGCCCCAGCATTTT
D gene: TRBD1; clone size: -; J gene: TRBJ2-7; V gene: TRBV6-5; CDR3 protein: CASSRGSYEQYF; CDR3 DNA: TGTGCCAGCAGCAGGGGGTCCTACGAGCAGTACTTC
D gene: -; clone size: -; J gene: TRBJ1-6; V gene: TRBV27; CDR3 protein: CASRSEGNSPLHF; CDR3 DNA: TGTGCCAGCAGGTCCGAGGGAAATTCACCCCTCCACTTT
D gene: -; clone size: -; J gene: TRBJ2-1; V gene: TRBV30; CDR3 protein: CAWSVPSRKLLTYNEQFF; CDR3 DNA: TGTGCCTGGAGTGTACCATCACGCAAGCTCTTGACCTACAATGAGCAGTTCTTC
D gene: TRBD2; clone size: -; J gene: TRBJ2-7; V gene: TRBV7-2; CDR3 protein: CASSWLAGWGPLYEQYF; CDR3 DNA: TGTGCCAGCAGCTGGCTAGCGGGATGGGGACCACTCTACGAGCAGTACTTC
D gene: -; clone size: -; J gene: TRBJ2-1; V gene: TRBV6-6; CDR3 protein: CASTKVVARNEQFF; CDR3 DNA: TGTGCCAGCACCAAGGTGGTAGCGCGCAATGAGCAGTTCTTC
D gene: -; clone size: -; J gene: TRBJ1-2; V gene: TRBV6-5; CDR3 protein: CASTKSWARYGYTF; CDR3 DNA: TGTGCCAGCACAAAATCGTGGGCGCGCTATGGCTACACCTTC
D gene: -; clone size: -; J gene: TRBJ2-2; V gene: TRBV13; CDR3 protein: CASSQSGGMGTGELFF; CDR3 DNA: TGTGCCAGCAGTCAATCCGGGGGAATGGGCACCGGGGAGCTGTTTTTT
D gene: -; clone size: -; J gene: TRBJ1-2; V gene: TRBV5-4; CDR3 protein: CASRRATEQGPLWGYTF; CDR3 DNA: TGTGCCAGCAGGCGGGCTACCGAACAAGGGCCTCTGTGGGGCTACACCTTC
D gene: -; clone size: -; J gene: TRBJ1-1; V gene: TRBV7-9; CDR3 protein: CASSSGTGRDTEAFF; CDR3 DNA: TGTGCCAGCAGCTCGGGGACGGGGAGGGACACTGAAGCTTTCTTT
D gene: -; clone size: -; J gene: TRBJ2-7; V gene: TRBV4-3; CDR3 protein: CASSQGGRGSEQYF; CDR3 DNA: TGCGCCAGCAGCCAAGGAGGGAGGGGGTCCGAGCAGTACTTC
D gene: -; clone size: -; J gene: TRBJ1-1; V gene: TRBV10-3; CDR3 protein: CAISEALLWGVMNTEAFF; CDR3 DNA: TGTGCCATCAGTGAGGCTCTTCTATGGGGAGTCATGAACACTGAAGCTTTCTTT
D gene: -; clone size: -; J gene: TRBJ1-4; V gene: TRBV7-2; CDR3 protein: CASKTGATNEKLFF; CDR3 DNA: TGTGCCAGCAAAACCGGGGCAACTAATGAAAAACTGTTTTTT